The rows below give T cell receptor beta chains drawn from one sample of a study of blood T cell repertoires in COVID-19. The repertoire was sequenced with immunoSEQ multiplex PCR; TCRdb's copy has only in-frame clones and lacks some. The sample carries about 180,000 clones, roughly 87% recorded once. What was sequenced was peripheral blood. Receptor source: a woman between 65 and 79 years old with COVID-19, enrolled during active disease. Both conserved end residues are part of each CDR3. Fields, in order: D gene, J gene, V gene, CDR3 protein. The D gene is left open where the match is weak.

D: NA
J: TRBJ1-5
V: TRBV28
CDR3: CASSLEVRTQHF

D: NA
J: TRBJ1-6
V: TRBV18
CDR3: CASSQAPNSPLHF

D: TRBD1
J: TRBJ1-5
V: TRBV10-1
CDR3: CASSAGTGNQPQHF

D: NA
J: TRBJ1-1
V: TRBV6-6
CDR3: CAHCRVPGETEAFF

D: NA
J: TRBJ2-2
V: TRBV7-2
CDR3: CASSYQGGINTGELFF

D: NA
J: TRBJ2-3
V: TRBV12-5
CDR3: CASGLGAGQIRTDTQYF

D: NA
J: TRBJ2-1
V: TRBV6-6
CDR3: CASRALSPDFNEQFF

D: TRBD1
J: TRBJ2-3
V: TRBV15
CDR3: CATSSRGGQGSDTQYF

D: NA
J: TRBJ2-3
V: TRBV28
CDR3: CASRGGGHADTQYF

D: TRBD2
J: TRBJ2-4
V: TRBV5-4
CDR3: CASSLEGLAGNIQYF

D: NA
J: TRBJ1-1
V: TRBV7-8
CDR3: CASSSTGRNTEAFF

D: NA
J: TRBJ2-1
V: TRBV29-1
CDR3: CSVYLSGNEQFF

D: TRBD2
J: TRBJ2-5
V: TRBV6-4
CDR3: CAADELAGGPLGETQYF

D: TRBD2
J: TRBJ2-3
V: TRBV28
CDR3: CASPPGLSGNPDTQYF